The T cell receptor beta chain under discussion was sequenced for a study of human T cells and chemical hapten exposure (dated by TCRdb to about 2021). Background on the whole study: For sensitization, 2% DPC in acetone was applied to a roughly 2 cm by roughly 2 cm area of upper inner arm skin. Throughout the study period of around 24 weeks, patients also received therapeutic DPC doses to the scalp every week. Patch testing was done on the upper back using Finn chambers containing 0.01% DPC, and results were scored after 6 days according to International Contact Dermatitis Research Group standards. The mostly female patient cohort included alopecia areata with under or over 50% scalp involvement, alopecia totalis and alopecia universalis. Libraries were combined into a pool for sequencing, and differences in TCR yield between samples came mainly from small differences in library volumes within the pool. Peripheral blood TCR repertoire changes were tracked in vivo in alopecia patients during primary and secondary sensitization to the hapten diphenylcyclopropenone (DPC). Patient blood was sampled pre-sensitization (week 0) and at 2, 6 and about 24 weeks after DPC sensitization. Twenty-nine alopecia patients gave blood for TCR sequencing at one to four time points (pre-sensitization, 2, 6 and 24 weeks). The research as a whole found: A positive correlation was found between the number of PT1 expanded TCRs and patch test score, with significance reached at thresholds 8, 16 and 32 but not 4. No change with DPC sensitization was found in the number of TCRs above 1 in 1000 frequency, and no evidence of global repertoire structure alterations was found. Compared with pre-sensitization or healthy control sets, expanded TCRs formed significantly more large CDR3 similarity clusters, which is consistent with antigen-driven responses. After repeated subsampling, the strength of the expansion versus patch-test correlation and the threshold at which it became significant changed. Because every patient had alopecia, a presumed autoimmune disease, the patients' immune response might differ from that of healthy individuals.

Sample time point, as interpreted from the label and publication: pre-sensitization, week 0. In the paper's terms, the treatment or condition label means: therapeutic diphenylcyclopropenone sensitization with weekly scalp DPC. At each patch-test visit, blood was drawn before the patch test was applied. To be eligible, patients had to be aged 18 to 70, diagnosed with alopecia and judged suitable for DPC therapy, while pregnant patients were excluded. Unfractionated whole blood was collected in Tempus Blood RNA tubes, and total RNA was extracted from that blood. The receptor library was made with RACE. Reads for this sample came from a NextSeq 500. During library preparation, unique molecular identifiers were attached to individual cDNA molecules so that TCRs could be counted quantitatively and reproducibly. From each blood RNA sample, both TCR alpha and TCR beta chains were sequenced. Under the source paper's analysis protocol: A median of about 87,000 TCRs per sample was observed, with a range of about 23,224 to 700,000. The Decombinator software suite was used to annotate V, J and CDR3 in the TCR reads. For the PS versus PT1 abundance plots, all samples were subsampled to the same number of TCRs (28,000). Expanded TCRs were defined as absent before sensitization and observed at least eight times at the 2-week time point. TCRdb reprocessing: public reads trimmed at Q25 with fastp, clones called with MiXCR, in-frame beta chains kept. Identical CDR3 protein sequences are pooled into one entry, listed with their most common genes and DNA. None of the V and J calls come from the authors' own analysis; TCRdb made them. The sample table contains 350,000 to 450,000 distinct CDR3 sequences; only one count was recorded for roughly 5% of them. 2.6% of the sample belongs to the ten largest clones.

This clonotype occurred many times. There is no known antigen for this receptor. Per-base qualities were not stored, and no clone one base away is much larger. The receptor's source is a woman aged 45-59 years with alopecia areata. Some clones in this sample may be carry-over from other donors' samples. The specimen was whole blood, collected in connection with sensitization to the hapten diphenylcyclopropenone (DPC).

The CDR3 amino acid sequence is: CASSLALRTSKTDTQYF. The sequenced DNA: TGCGCCAGCAGCTTGGCCCTCAGGACTAGCAAAACAGATACGCAGTATTTT. The chain couples TRBV5-1 to TRBJ2-3; a stretch of 8 junction bases matches TRBD2. The CDR3 has 17 amino acids, counting the end cysteine and phenylalanine. Only the CDR3 region is kept as DNA, spanning 51 bases read in frame from base 1. V is cut back by 0 bases and J by 3 bases, with 9 bases in the junction unmatched. The germline V gene specifies SGHRS as CDR1 and YFSETQ as CDR2.